Listed here are 16 T cell receptor beta chains from one sample, sequenced in a study of Ad26.COV2.S vaccination and SARS-CoV-2 variants. The method was immunoSEQ multiplex PCR; TCRdb's version includes in-frame clones alone and lacks a portion of them. The table records a few hundred thousand clones, approximately 90% of them present only once. The treatment was: roughly 19 received Ad26.COV2.S at low or high dose, single or two shots; about five received placebo; per-sample allocation not given. Specimen acquisition occurred on day 63 following the initial vaccine or placebo injection. Specimen: peripheral blood, collected in a trial of Ad26.COV2.S vaccine versus placebo. These receptors were collected from a person between 18 and 59 years old who received the Ad26.COV2.S COVID-19 vaccine or a placebo.

The V and J genes are TRBV7-2 and TRBJ2-7; D is ambiguous. Germline CDR1 reads SGHTA; CDR2 reads FQGNSA. V was shortened by 4 bases and J by 0 bases, with 7 bases between the two germline ends. The CDR3 spans 13 residues. CDR3 sequence (DNA): TGTGCCAGCAGCTCCGTATTCTCCTACGAGCAGTACTTC. Residues: CASSSVFSYEQYF.

The chain joins TRBV4-2 to TRBJ2-5; no definite D call. Looked up from germline, CDR1 is LGHNA and CDR2 is YNFKEQ. V lost 0 bases and J lost 1, with 6 bases in between. CDR3 size: 14 residues. CDR3 bases: TGTGCCAGCAGCCAAGACCGGCGCCAAGAGACCCAGTACTTC. This sequence encodes CASSQDRRQETQYF.

The chain uses TRBV7-9 and TRBJ2-3; 9 nucleotides align to TRBD1. Trimming at V came to 5 bases and at J to 1 base, leaving 10 bases not matched to a gene. The length of the CDR3 is 17 residues. Per germline, CDR1 SEHNR and CDR2 FQNEAQ (reference sequence). The CDR3 DNA follows: TGTGCCAGCAGCACCCCCGGGACAGGGTTACGCACAGATACGCAGTATTTT. This codes for CASSTPGTGLRTDTQYF.

The V gene is TRBV9, the J gene TRBJ2-1; D ambiguous. This CDR3 has 17 amino acids. Germline-derived CDR1 and CDR2 are SGDLS and YYNGEE. V dropped 4 bases and J dropped 0 bases, with 17 bases sitting between them. The CDR3 sequence: CASSQTDRQGSYNEQFF. The CDR3 DNA reads as TGTGCCAGCAGCCAAACTGACCGGCAAGGCTCCTACAATGAGCAGTTCTTC.

The chain links TRBV6-6 to TRBJ1-2; 7 bases map to TRBD1. The CDR3 has 11 residues. V lost 6 bases to trimming and J lost 8 bases; unmatched junction nucleotides: 3. CDR1 is MNHNY, CDR2 SVGAGI, per germline (reference sequence). This chain's CDR3 is CASRTGDGYTF. In nucleotides, the CDR3 is TGTGCCAGCAGAACAGGGGACGGCTACACCTTC.

V gene TRBV6-5 combines with J gene TRBJ1-5; no definite D call. Trimming stripped 11 bases from V and 10 bases from J, with 21 bases between. This CDR3 is 13 amino acids long. The germline CDR1 and CDR2 sequences are MNHEY and SVGAGI. CDR3 in DNA: TGTGCCGGGAGCGGGCCCCCCCCGAAACCCCAGCATTTT. It encodes CAGSGPPPKPQHF.

The CDR3 DNA reads TGTGCCAGCAGTTCGGACTGGGGGGTCGACACTGAAGCTTTCTTT. Translated: CASSSDWGVDTEAFF. The genes are TRBV28 and TRBJ1-1; possibly TRBD1 for D (5 bases). V shed 4 bases and J shed 3 bases, with 15 bases lying between them. The CDR3 extends over 15 amino acids. The germline CDR1 and CDR2 sequences are MDHEN and SYDVKM.

The V and J genes are TRBV4-2 and TRBJ2-6; TRBD1 agrees at 10 bases. Germline loops: CDR1 LGHNA, CDR2 YNFKEQ. CDR3 length: 23 residues. The ends lost 0 bases at V and 1 base at J; junction bases unmatched: 18. This chain's CDR3 is CASSQDSFRVGTGEASGANVLTF. The CDR3 nucleotides are TGTGCCAGCAGCCAAGATTCGTTTCGAGTCGGGACAGGGGAGGCATCTGGGGCCAACGTCCTGACTTTC.

This clone was seen a single time. The V gene is TRBV28, the J gene TRBJ2-5, with D perhaps being TRBD1 or TRBD2 (6 bases each). V was pared by 7 bases and J by 5 bases, with 26 bases between. This CDR3 is built from 17 residues. CDR1 MDHEN and CDR2 SYDVKM come from the germline V gene. The CDR3, as DNA: TGTGCCAGCACCACTGGTCCGGTTGCCAGGGGAGGTGAGACCCAGTACTTC. Its protein product is CASTTGPVARGGETQYF.

This chain uses TRBV30 with TRBJ1-3; D is undetermined. Between the trimmed V and J ends, which lost 4 bases and 0 bases, there was a span of 10 bases. Germline CDR1 GTSNPN, CDR2 SVGIG (reference sequence). This CDR3 contains 14 residues. The CDR3 loop is CAWKQLVSGNTIYF. In nucleotides, the CDR3 is TGTGCCTGGAAACAGCTTGTCTCTGGAAACACCATATATTTT.

This chain uses TRBV4-3 with TRBJ1-2; no firm D call. Germline values: CDR1 LGHNA, CDR2 YSLEER. The CDR3 sequence is 14 residues long. V dropped 0 bases and J dropped 5 bases, with 10 bases sitting between them. The CDR3 DNA follows: TGCGCCAGCAGCCAAGAGGGAAGTGGGTATGGCTACACCTTC. This translates into CASSQEGSGYGYTF.

The chain has TRBV19 and TRBJ1-2; D is possibly TRBD1 (6 bases). This CDR3 has 15 residues. V was clipped by 4 bases and J by 5 bases, with 17 bases between them. Germline V gene data show CDR1 as LNHDA and CDR2 as SQIVND (reference sequence). This chain's CDR3 is CASSNDWDTSYGYTF. DNA of the CDR3: TGTGCCAGTAGTAATGATTGGGACACGTCGTATGGCTACACCTTC.

The chain carries TRBV7-2 and TRBJ2-5; the D is unclear. From germline, CDR1 is SGHTA and CDR2 FQGNSA. Trimming cost V 1 base and J 2 bases, with 11 bases left between them. This CDR3 is built from 15 residues. The CDR3 reads CASSLVGWGQETQYF. The CDR3 DNA reads as TGTGCCAGCAGCTTAGTGGGGTGGGGACAAGAGACCCAGTACTTC.

The gene calls are TRBV2 and TRBJ1-2, with D perhaps matching TRBD1 (5 bases). Germline V lookup: CDR1 SNHLY, CDR2 FYNNEI. The CDR3 spans 13 residues. V lost 7 bases and J lost 3, with 12 bases in between. This chain's CDR3 is CASKVGGDYGYTF. CDR3 nucleotides: TGTGCCAGCAAAGTGGGGGGGGACTATGGCTACACCTTC.

The chain recombines TRBV7-3 with TRBJ2-3; 8 bases line up with TRBD2. The CDR3 runs 16 residues. Germline V gene lookup returns CDR1 SGHTA and CDR2 FQGTGA. V shed 5 bases and J 2 bases; nucleotides not matched to a gene: 9. The CDR3 DNA sequence: TGTGCCAGCAGCGGGATTAGGCGGGGGGACACAGATACGCAGTATTTT. Its translation is CASSGIRRGDTDTQYF. The complete variable domain, with remaining parts taken from reference TRBV7-3 and TRBJ2-3, reads GAGVSQTPSNKVTEKGKYVELRCDPISGHTALYWYRQSLGQGPEFLIYFQGTGAADDSGLPNDRFFAVRPEGSVSTLKIQRTERGDSAVYLCASSGIRRGDTDTQYFGPGTRLTVL.

The chain uses TRBV2 and TRBJ1-1; D gene unclear. There are 12 residues in the CDR3. The V end lost 4 bases, the J end lost 0 bases, and 3 bases lay between the germline ends. CDR1 SNHLY and CDR2 FYNNEI come from the germline V gene. This CDR3 reads CASSGLNTEAFF. In DNA form, the CDR3 reads TGTGCCAGCAGTGGTTTGAACACTGAAGCTTTCTTT.